These 13 T cell receptor beta chains were all obtained from the same sample, sequenced in a study of T and B cells in COVID-19 patients. Multiplex PCR with BIOMED2 TRB-A/B primer pools amplified TRB rearrangements. MiXCR, applied by TCRdb to the multiplex PCR reads, yields one record per CDR3 protein. Here the sample spans 5,500 to 8,000 distinct CDR3 sequences, roughly 30% being singletons. Blood genomic DNA input for TRB amplification was roughly 220-500 ng. Input material: blood. The receptors originated from a human donor with active COVID-19.

The CDR3 reads CASSTRGMNTEAFF. CDR3 DNA: TGTGCCAGCAGCACCCGAGGGATGAACACTGAAGCTTTCTTT. The rearrangement joins TRBV5-4 to TRBJ1-1; D gene unclear. The CDR3 runs to 14 residues. Trimming shortened V by 4 bases and J by 0 bases, and 10 bases separated the two germline ends. Germline assignment: CDR1 SGHNT and CDR2 YYREEE (reference sequence).

In its sample, this clonotype is medium-sized. The chain links TRBV7-6 to TRBJ2-2; 9 nucleotides agree with TRBD2. Per the germline V gene, CDR1 is SGHVS and CDR2 is FNYEAQ. The CDR3 is made up of 18 amino acids. V lost 5 bases to trimming and J lost 3 bases; unmatched junction nucleotides: 13. The CDR3 protein is CASSVGAGGPGYTGELFF. The CDR3 DNA sequence: TGTGCCAGCAGCGTAGGGGCGGGGGGGCCTGGATACACCGGGGAGCTGTTTTTT.

CDR3 nucleotide sequence: TGTGCCAGCAGTTTCGACAGGGGGCCAGATACGCAGTATTTT. Its protein product is CASSFDRGPDTQYF. This chain uses TRBV12-3 or TRBV12-4 with TRBJ2-3; 10 bases agree with TRBD1. The CDR3 length is 14 residues. V shed 3 bases and J 4 bases; nucleotides not matched to a gene: 1.

The sample holds a few counts of this clonotype. The chain combines TRBV7-2 with TRBJ1-6; 9 bases map to TRBD1. CDR3 length equals 16 residues. The J segment lost 10 bases and the V segment lost 2 bases, leaving 9 bases of the junction unmatched. Germline values: CDR1 SGHTA, CDR2 FQGNSA. The CDR3 sequence is CASSLTGDRVGSPLHF. Here the CDR3 DNA reads TGTGCCAGCAGCTTAACAGGGGACAGGGTAGGGTCACCCCTCCACTTT.

A note on this clonotype: One base away lies a much larger clone, so this may be a sequencing read error. The gene calls are TRBV15 and TRBJ2-3; 15 nucleotides agree with TRBD2. Germline loops: CDR1 LNHNV, CDR2 YYDKDF (reference sequence). CDR3 length: 18 residues. V dropped 5 bases and J dropped 3; count of bases not matched to a gene: 9. The CDR3 sequence is CATSGLAGGLVQTDTQYF. The CDR3, as DNA: TGTGCCACCAGCGGACTAGCGGGGGGGCTTGTTCAAACAGATACGCAGTATTTT.

The chain combines TRBV19 with TRBJ1-5; no definite D call. Germline values: CDR1 LNHDA, CDR2 SQIVND (reference sequence). This CDR3 has 14 residues. The germline V and J ends were trimmed by 5 bases and 0 bases, with 8 bases remaining between them. The CDR3 is CASSLISSNQPQHF. The CDR3 DNA follows: TGTGCCAGTAGTCTAATTTCTAGCAATCAGCCCCAGCATTTT.

By share, this clonotype ranks as medium-sized. The rearrangement links TRBV5-4 to TRBJ2-2; 11 nucleotides agree with TRBD2. V shed 4 bases and J 5 bases; nucleotides not matched to a gene: 10. Germline V lookup: CDR1 SGHNT, CDR2 YYREEE (reference sequence). The CDR3 runs to 17 residues. The CDR3 here is CASSPRGLAGGTGELFF. DNA of the CDR3: TGTGCCAGCAGCCCTCGAGGACTAGCGGGTGGAACCGGGGAGCTGTTTTTT.

This clonotype is categorized as medium-sized. The rearrangement joins TRBV6-6 to TRBJ1-2; 9 positions match TRBD1. The CDR3 sequence is 15 residues long. Trimming took 6 bases from V and 4 from J; bases not matched to a gene: 9. The germline V gene has CDR1 MNHNY and CDR2 SVGAGI (reference sequence). CDR3 sequence (DNA): TGTGCCAGCAGCCAAAACAGGGGGCCGAGCTATGGCTACACCTTC. This sequence encodes CASSQNRGPSYGYTF.

This chain joins TRBV20-1 and TRBJ2-7; TRBD2 matches 11 bases. CDR1 is DFQATT and CDR2 is SNEGSKA in the germline V gene (reference sequence). The CDR3 extends over 15 amino acids. This chain's CDR3 is CSARGGSGGVYEQYV. The CDR3 DNA is TGCAGTGCCAGAGGTGGTAGCGGGGGGGTGTACGAGCAGTACGTC.

By its share, this clonotype is medium-sized. V usage is TRBV5-4 and J usage is TRBJ2-5; TRBD2 aligns across 9 bases. Trimming took 1 base from V and 5 from J; bases not matched to a gene: 6. The V gene's germline CDR1 is SGHNT and CDR2 YYREEE (reference sequence). This CDR3 spans 15 amino acids. CDR3 region: CASSLSGGRHETQYF. The CDR3 DNA reads as TGTGCCAGCAGCTTGAGCGGGGGGCGCCACGAGACCCAGTACTTC.

CDR3 DNA sequence: TGTGCCAGCAGTTTCCTTGGAGGGGGGGGCCGCTACAATGAGCAGTTCTTC. Its protein is CASSFLGGGGRYNEQFF. V usage is TRBV27 and J usage is TRBJ2-1, with D possibly being TRBD2 (7 bases). Trimming removed 3 bases from V and 3 bases from J, with 18 bases in between. CDR1 is MNHEY and CDR2 is SMNVEV in the germline V gene (reference sequence). The CDR3 extends over 17 amino acids.

This clonotype occurred a few times. The chain uses TRBV6-1 and TRBJ1-5, with D hard to call. The CDR3 sequence is 14 residues long. Germline-derived CDR1 and CDR2 are MNHNS and SASEGT. Trimming pared 1 base from V and 3 bases from J, leaving 7 bases between. CDR3 protein: CASSEGGYNQPQHF. The DNA of the CDR3 is TGTGCCAGCAGTGAAGGCGGGTACAATCAGCCCCAGCATTTT.

This clonotype rates as medium-sized. V gene TRBV6-5 combines with J gene TRBJ2-1, with D maybe TRBD1 (6 bases). CDR3 length: 15 residues. The germline V gene encodes CDR1 MNHEY and CDR2 SVGAGI. V shed 0 bases and J shed 8 bases, with 14 bases lying between them. CDR3 in DNA: TGTGCCAGCAGTTACTCAGAACAGGGTACAGATGAGCAGTTCTTC. Its protein product is CASSYSEQGTDEQFF.